The entry that follows covers one T cell receptor (beta chain) sequence. Its antigen is undetermined. The CDR3 is 14 amino acids. The germline V gene has CDR1 SGHRS and CDR2 YFSETQ. With 0 bases removed from V and 8 bases from J, the gap between germline ends came to 14 bases. This record belongs to a study of cytomegalovirus exposure and HLA in healthy donors. Turning to the study itself: Earlier work reported 100 million or so unique TCR beta sequences from some 170 million T cells. Ancestry clustering placed roughly 86% of several hundred genotyped donors in the Caucasian-associated cluster.

Use of 60 Vbeta and 13 Jbeta primers characterized the PCR. Clones were sequenced by immunoSEQ multiplex PCR, and TCRdb holds only the in-frame ones, with some missing. The table includes around 64,000 clones, 75% to 90% detected once. Study-level findings and limits: Follow-up analysis seemed to connect common viral pathogens with several of the most significant clusters identified.

V is TRBV5-1 and J is TRBJ1-2, with D unresolved. The receptor comes from a young woman in good health and CMV-seropositive. Material for sequencing was PBMCs. CDR3 protein: CASSLADDITGYTF. The CDR3 region has the DNA TGCGCCAGCAGCTTGGCTGATGACATAACCGGCTACACCTTC.